The rows below give T cell receptor beta chains drawn from one sample of a study of T-cell memory formation after mild COVID-19. TCRdb reprocessed the 5' RACE reads with MiXCR, giving one entry per CDR3 protein. The repertoire includes tens of thousands of distinct CDR3 sequences, about a quarter of them detected once, and more than 40% sits in the top ten. Sequencing was carried out using PBMCs or a T cell subset sorted from them (not recorded which). Source of these receptors: a man between 18 and 35 years old who had mild COVID-19 (a few samples of this study predate the infection). Cell type and time point are not known. CDR3s include the opening cysteine and the closing phenylalanine or tryptophan. A D gene is named only where the DNA matches it firmly. Clone sizes are given selectively: once, few, many, or a class where the clone is expanded.

TRBV24-1	TRBD1	TRBJ2-1	NA	TGTGCCACCAGTGATCCGGGACAGGGGGCGTATGAGCAGTTCTTC	CATSDPGQGAYEQFF
TRBV24-1	NA	TRBJ2-3	NA	TGTGCCACCAGTGATTTGACCCATGGGGATTTCGCAGATACGCAGTATTTT	CATSDLTHGDFADTQYF
TRBV7-6	NA	TRBJ1-1	NA	TGTGCCAGCAGCTTAAGTCGGTTCACTGAAGCTTTCTTT	CASSLSRFTEAFF
TRBV6-2/TRBV6-3	TRBD2	TRBJ2-1	NA	TGTGCCAGCAGTTCGGCGGGGGGGCACGAGCAGTTCTTC	CASSSAGGHEQFF
TRBV29-1	NA	TRBJ1-2	NA	TGCAGCGTTGTTATGCTTAACTATGGCTACACCTTC	CSVVMLNYGYTF
TRBV12-5	TRBD1	TRBJ2-1	NA	TGTGCTAGTGGTTTTGGGACAGGGGTCAATGAGCAGTTCTTC	CASGFGTGVNEQFF
TRBV6-6	NA	TRBJ2-1	few	TGTGCCAGCCGAACAGGGAGCTCCTACAATGAGCAGTTCTTC	CASRTGSSYNEQFF
TRBV20-1	TRBD1	TRBJ1-2	many	TGCAGTGCTAGAGACCCTATGACAGGGAACTATGGCTACACCTTC	CSARDPMTGNYGYTF
TRBV6-2/TRBV6-3	NA	TRBJ2-5	NA	TGTGCCAGCAGTCCTGGGGGGCAGGGAGGAGAGACCCAGTACTTC	CASSPGGQGGETQYF
TRBV7-3	NA	TRBJ2-3	NA	TGTGCCAGCAGCTTGGAGGGGGGCACAGATACGCAGTATTTT	CASSLEGGTDTQYF
TRBV15	NA	TRBJ2-7	NA	TGTGCCACCGGGGACGAGTCCTACGAGCAGTACTTC	CATGDESYEQYF
TRBV9	TRBD2	TRBJ2-3	NA	TGTGCCAGCAGCGCGACTAGCGGGGGGTATGGTAGCACAGATACGCAGTATTTT	CASSATSGGYGSTDTQYF
TRBV9	NA	TRBJ2-5	few	TGTGCCAGCAGCGTAGCTGGCGAGACCCAGTACTTC	CASSVAGETQYF
TRBV7-2	NA	TRBJ2-3	NA	TGTGCCAGCAGCTCGACTCCCCCGGATACGCAGTATTTT	CASSSTPPDTQYF
TRBV5-1	NA	TRBJ2-7	many	TGCGCCAGCAGCTTCCTCTACGAGCAGTACTTC	CASSFLYEQYF
TRBV29-1	TRBD1	TRBJ2-7	NA	TGCAGCGTTGAAGAGGGACAGGGGGCTCCCTACGAGCAGTACTTC	CSVEEGQGAPYEQYF
TRBV12-3/TRBV12-4	TRBD1	TRBJ2-4	many	TGTGCCAGCAGCACCGGGACAGGGAGAAGGTTAGCCAAAAACATTCAGTACTTC	CASSTGTGRRLAKNIQYF
TRBV7-8	TRBD2	TRBJ2-1	few	TGTGCCAGCAGCCTAGGGACTAGCGGGATATACAATGAGCAGTTCTTC	CASSLGTSGIYNEQFF
TRBV5-1	NA	TRBJ1-1	NA	TGCGCCAGCAGCTTGAGAGGGCAAACTGAAGCTTTCTTT	CASSLRGQTEAFF
TRBV6-5	NA	TRBJ2-2	NA	TGTGCCAGCAGTTACCGGCGCTGGGCCGGGGAGCTGTTTTTT	CASSYRRWAGELFF
TRBV20-1	NA	TRBJ2-7	NA	TGCAGTGCTAGAGAGCGGGGGCAAAAGTACGAGCAGTACTTC	CSARERGQKYEQYF
TRBV12-3/TRBV12-4	NA	TRBJ1-2	NA	TGTGCCAGCAGTCCGGTGATCGGGGGCTGGTTCTATGGCTACACCTTC	CASSPVIGGWFYGYTF
TRBV20-1	NA	TRBJ2-1	few	TGCAGTGCTAGAGATAGGGCGGTCTCGAGCTCCTACAATGAGCAGTTCTTC	CSARDRAVSSSYNEQFF
TRBV24-1	NA	TRBJ1-5	few	TGTGCCACCAGTGATTCCTATAGCAATCAGCCCCAGCATTTT	CATSDSYSNQPQHF
TRBV12-3/TRBV12-4	NA	TRBJ2-7	NA	TGTGCCAGCAGTTTGGCAGGAGAAAGATACGAGCAGTACTTC	CASSLAGERYEQYF
TRBV6-5	NA	TRBJ1-6	NA	TGTGCCAGCACCCCCGGCGGGGGCGCAGCCCTCCACTTT	CASTPGGGAALHF
TRBV6-6	NA	TRBJ2-3	few	TGTGCCAGCAGTTACGGGGGGTTGATAACAGATACGCAGTATTTT	CASSYGGLITDTQYF
TRBV7-8	TRBD2	TRBJ2-3	few	TGTGCCAGCAGCTCATTAGCGGGGGGCAGGGATACGCAGTATTTT	CASSSLAGGRDTQYF
TRBV29-1	TRBD2	TRBJ2-3	few	TGCAGCGCCATCCTAATAGCGGGGACGCAGTATTTT	CSAILIAGTQYF
TRBV7-9	NA	TRBJ2-3	NA	TGTGCCAGCAGTCTAGGCCCGGGGGACCTGGGTATAGATACGCAGTATTTT	CASSLGPGDLGIDTQYF
TRBV4-3	NA	TRBJ1-3	NA	TGCGCCAGCAGCCAAGATAGGGCCGGAGGGCTAGGGGGAAACACCATATATTTT	CASSQDRAGGLGGNTIYF
TRBV7-2	NA	TRBJ2-3	few	TGTGCCAGCAGCCCCCTCGGGGCGACTAGCACAGATACGCAGTATTTT	CASSPLGATSTDTQYF
TRBV7-8	NA	TRBJ2-7	NA	TGTGCCAGCAGTTGGACTCGACAGGCGCACTACGAGCAGTACTTC	CASSWTRQAHYEQYF
TRBV2	NA	TRBJ2-7	NA	TGTGCCAGCTCGTTTGGGTTCTCCTACGAGCAGTACTTC	CASSFGFSYEQYF
TRBV7-9	NA	TRBJ1-1	few	TGTGCCAGCAGCTCCGCCAGCGACACTGAAGCTTTCTTT	CASSSASDTEAFF
TRBV5-5	NA	TRBJ2-3	few	TGTGCCAGCAGCTTGGGGGGGCGCCGGACAGATACGCAGTATTTT	CASSLGGRRTDTQYF
TRBV7-8	TRBD1	TRBJ2-7	many	TGTGCCAGCCAGGGGGACAGCGCAACCTACGAGCAGTACTTC	CASQGDSATYEQYF
TRBV5-4	TRBD2	TRBJ2-5	NA	TGTGCCAGCAGCTCGGGACTAGCCCTAGGAGATACCCAGTACTTC	CASSSGLALGDTQYF
TRBV18	TRBD1	TRBJ2-3	many	TGTGCCAGCTCAGCACAGGGGGCGGATAGCACAGATACGCAGTATTTT	CASSAQGADSTDTQYF
TRBV11-2	NA	TRBJ2-2	NA	TGTGCCAGCAGCTTAGGCTGGGGGGGGCGCACCGGGGAGCTGTTTTTT	CASSLGWGGRTGELFF
TRBV7-3	NA	TRBJ1-1	few	TGTGCCAGCAGCTTAAGTCCGGGTGCTAACACTGAAGCTTTCTTT	CASSLSPGANTEAFF
TRBV6-4	TRBD1	TRBJ2-1	NA	TGTGCCAGCAGTGACGGGACAGGGGGCAATGAGCAGTTCTTC	CASSDGTGGNEQFF
TRBV7-6	NA	TRBJ2-5	few	TGTGCCAGCAGCTTCGCGGGGGCCGATGAGACCCAGTACTTC	CASSFAGADETQYF
TRBV27	NA	TRBJ2-1	NA	TGTGCCAGCACCCAAACAACCGGTGAGCAGTTCTTC	CASTQTTGEQFF
TRBV7-9	NA	TRBJ1-1	NA	TGTGCCAGCAGCTTAGAAAACCAGAACACTGAAGCTTTCTTT	CASSLENQNTEAFF
TRBV20-1	NA	TRBJ2-3	NA	TGCAGTGCTAGTGCCGCGGGACCAGATACGCAGTATTTT	CSASAAGPDTQYF
TRBV4-3	NA	TRBJ2-1	NA	TGCGCCAGCAGCCACCGGGGCGCTGATGAGCAGTTCTTC	CASSHRGADEQFF
TRBV7-6	NA	TRBJ2-7	few	TGTGCCAGCAGCTTAGAAGCCGCAGGGGCGCCCCTAATATACGAGCAGTACTTC	CASSLEAAGAPLIYEQYF
TRBV5-1	NA	TRBJ2-1	many	TGCGCCAGCAGCTTGGTAGCGAGAGAGCAGTTCTTC	CASSLVAREQFF
TRBV7-3	TRBD2	TRBJ2-1	NA	TGTGCCAGCAGCGGCAGCGGGGGCCACAATGAGCAGTTCTTC	CASSGSGGHNEQFF
TRBV6-5	TRBD1	TRBJ1-2	NA	TGTGCCAGCAGACGACAGGGGGCAGATGGCTACACCTTC	CASRRQGADGYTF